This T cell receptor (beta chain) was documented in a study of T cell repertoires in cytomegalovirus infection. Each CDR3 protein is one row after TCRdb ran MiXCR on the reads. Counted here are approximately 320,000 distinct CDR3 sequences, over 7.5% occurring once; the ten biggest clones make up approximately 4.7%. In this sample, this clonotype turned up many times. Trimming took 0 bases from V and 1 from J, leaving 3 bases between them. Germline V lookup: CDR1 SGHTA, CDR2 FQGNSA. The length of the CDR3 is 13 residues. The chain carries TRBV7-2 and TRBJ1-1; D remains unclear. The sample was PBMCs. The sequence derives from a human donor in good health (CMV status not recorded). Some clones in this sample may be carry-over from other donors' samples. The chain's CDR3 is CASSLARNTEAFF. CDR3 DNA: TGTGCCAGCAGCTTAGCCAGGAACACTGAAGCTTTCTTT.